The text below deals with one T cell receptor beta chain. Its specificity is not known. In the PCR, 60 Vbeta and 13 Jbeta primers were used. Repertoires were generated with immunoSEQ multiplex PCR, while TCRdb's copy carries only in-frame clones and drops some. The sample gives 120,000 or so clones, around 82% of which show up once; around 3.5% is in the top ten. The data belong to a study of cytomegalovirus exposure and HLA in healthy donors. Findings of the study overall: Later on, an analysis tied some 17,000 TCR beta sequences to HLA alleles at 0.05 false discovery rate. In vitro assays verified that three CMV-associated chains recognized CMV antigens specifically. Based on reports, TCR beta sequences accurately predicted HLA-A and HLA-B alleles for most subjects.

The CDR3 has 11 residues. Per the germline V gene, CDR1 is LNHDA and CDR2 is SQIVND (reference sequence). J was trimmed by 6 bases and V by 10 bases; bases with no gene match: 6. V gene TRBV19 combines with J gene TRBJ2-7; 7 nucleotides line up with TRBD2. The specimen sequenced was PBMCs. The receptor's source is a woman between 40 and 50 years old in good health and CMV-seropositive. Here the CDR3 DNA reads TGTGCCACTAGCGGAGGTGCCGAGCAGTACTTC. Protein product: CATSGGAEQYF.